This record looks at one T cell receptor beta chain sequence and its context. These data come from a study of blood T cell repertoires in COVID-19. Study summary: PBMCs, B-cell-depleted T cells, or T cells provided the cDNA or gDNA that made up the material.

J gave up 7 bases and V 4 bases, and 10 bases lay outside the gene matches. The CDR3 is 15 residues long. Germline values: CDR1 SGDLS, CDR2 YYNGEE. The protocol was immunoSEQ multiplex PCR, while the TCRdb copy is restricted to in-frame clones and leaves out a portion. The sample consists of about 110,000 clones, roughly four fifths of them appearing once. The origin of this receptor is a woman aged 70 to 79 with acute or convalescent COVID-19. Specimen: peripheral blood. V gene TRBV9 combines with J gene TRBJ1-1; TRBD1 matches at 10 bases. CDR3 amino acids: CASSTTGGKPNEAFF. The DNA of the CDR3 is TGTGCCAGCAGCACGACAGGGGGCAAGCCAAATGAAGCTTTCTTT.